These 31 T cell receptor beta chains were sequenced from one sample in a study of CD8+ T cells in alopecia areata. Extraction and reverse transcription of RNA yielded cDNA as the sequencing template. Sequencing used immunoSEQ multiplex PCR; TCRdb keeps in-frame clones, though not all of them. The table lists roughly 180,000 clones, approximately 62% of them singletons, with over 1.5% in the top ten. This material consisted of CD4+ T cells sorted from blood, taken at week 0. The source of these receptors is a human donor with alopecia areata.

The V gene is TRBV29-1, the J gene TRBJ2-7; 7 bases agree with TRBD1. CDR1 is SQVTM, CDR2 ANQGSEA, per germline. Losses at the gene ends were 6 bases for V and 1 base for J; bases not matched to a gene: 6. This CDR3 is 13 amino acids long. The CDR3 region is CSVLTGPSYEQYF. Written as DNA, the CDR3 is TGCAGCGTCCTGACAGGGCCTTCCTACGAGCAGTACTTC.

This clone occurred a few times. The CDR3, as DNA: TGTGCCAGCAGTGAATCGGGGGTTTCACCCCTCCACTTT. Encoded protein: CASSESGVSPLHF. The chain recombines TRBV25-1 with TRBJ1-6, with D possibly being TRBD1 (5 bases). Trimming cost V 1 base and J 9 bases, with 7 bases left between them. Germline CDR1 is MGHDK and CDR2 is SYGVNS. The CDR3 has 13 amino acids.

This clone was seen a few times. The CDR3 reads CASSTGDRVLYGYTF. The CDR3 region has the DNA TGCGCCAGCAGCACCGGGGACAGGGTCCTATATGGCTACACCTTC. The V call is TRBV4-1, the J call TRBJ1-2; 9 positions match TRBD1. V lost 5 bases to trimming and J lost 5 bases; unmatched junction nucleotides: 9. This CDR3 region has 15 residues. The germline CDR1 and CDR2 sequences are MGHRA and YSYEKL.

A few counts support this clone. The V gene is TRBV2, the J gene TRBJ1-6; 7 nucleotides match TRBD1. Germline V CDR1 and CDR2: SNHLY, FYNNEI. The ends lost 5 bases at V and 10 bases at J; junction bases unmatched: 8. The CDR3 contains 14 residues. CDR3 in amino acids: CASSTDRDSSPLHF. CDR3 DNA sequence: TGTGCCAGCAGTACTGACAGGGATTCCTCACCCCTCCACTTT. Looking up the rest from reference TRBV2 and TRBJ1-6 gives the full variable domain: EPEVTQTPSHQVTQMGQEVILRCVPISNHLYFYWYRQILGQKVEFLVSFYNNEISEKSEIFDDQFSVERPDGSNFTLKIRSTKLEDSAMYFCASSTDRDSSPLHFGNGTRLTVT.

V and J are TRBV5-1 and TRBJ2-7; 7 bases match TRBD1. CDR1 and CDR2 (germline): SGHRS, YFSETQ. The V and J ends lost 4 bases and 6 bases, in that order; junction bases with no gene match: 13. The CDR3 consists of 15 residues. The CDR3 reads CASSSQDRRVSEQYF. In nucleotides, the CDR3 is TGCGCCAGCAGCAGTCAGGACAGGAGAGTCTCCGAGCAGTACTTC.

The chain employs TRBV2 and TRBJ1-6; TRBD1 matches 7 bases. The J segment lost 7 bases and the V segment lost 4 bases, leaving 7 bases of the junction unmatched. Germline V CDR1 and CDR2: SNHLY, FYNNEI. CDR3 length equals 15 residues. CDR3 bases: TGTGCCAGCAGTGGGCACAGGGGTAGAAATTCACCCCTCCACTTT. It codes for CASSGHRGRNSPLHF.

This clone showed up just a few times. J is TRBJ2-1 and V is TRBV29-1; 11 nucleotides line up with TRBD2. V shed 5 bases and J 8 bases; nucleotides not matched to a gene: 11. CDR1 is SQVTM and CDR2 is ANQGSEA in the germline V gene. This CDR3 comprises 15 residues. The CDR3, as DNA: TGCAGCGTTCAACTTAGACTAGCGGGGAACCATGAGCAGTTCTTC. The encoded protein is CSVQLRLAGNHEQFF.

This sequence joins TRBV9 and TRBJ2-1; 7 bases map to TRBD1. This CDR3 has 11 amino acids. J was trimmed by 10 bases and V by 4 bases; bases with no gene match: 2. The germline gives CDR1 SGDLS, CDR2 YYNGEE. The CDR3 loop reads CASSLQGEQFF. CDR3 sequence (DNA): TGTGCCAGCAGCCTACAGGGGGAGCAGTTCTTC.

This clone was counted once. The chain carries TRBV6-5 and TRBJ1-5; no definite D call. Trimming removed 1 base from V and 7 bases from J, with 14 bases in between. Germline assignment: CDR1 MNHEY and CDR2 SVGAGI. The CDR3 covers 15 residues. CDR3 sequence: CASSYYPLSGQPQHF. CDR3 DNA sequence: TGTGCCAGCAGTTACTACCCCCTATCGGGGCAGCCCCAGCATTTT.

This clone showed up just a few times. The CDR3, as DNA: TGTGCCAGCAGTTACACCACGGACATCTTTGGCTACACCTTC. It yields the protein CASSYTTDIFGYTF. The J gene is TRBJ1-2, the V gene TRBV6-5; D is possibly TRBD1 (5 bases). Trimming left V 2 bases short and J 7 bases short, with 14 bases between. Germline V lookup: CDR1 MNHEY, CDR2 SVGAGI. The CDR3 is 14 residues long.

The chain couples TRBV29-1 to TRBJ1-1; D is unclear. V shed 2 bases and J shed 0 bases, with 10 bases lying between them. There are 14 residues in the CDR3. Germline CDR1 reads SQVTM; CDR2 reads ANQGSEA. CDR3 loop: CSVENPAMNTEAFF. The CDR3 coding sequence is TGCAGCGTTGAAAACCCAGCCATGAACACTGAAGCTTTCTTT. Complete variable domain (other parts from reference TRBV29-1 and TRBJ1-1): SAVISQKPSRDICQRGTSLTIQCQVDSQVTMMFWYRQQPGQSLTLIATANQGSEATYESGFVIDKFPISRPNLTFSTLTVSNMSPEDSSIYLCSVENPAMNTEAFFGQGTRLTVV.

This chain joins TRBV29-1 and TRBJ2-7; the D is unclear. Per germline, CDR1 SQVTM and CDR2 ANQGSEA. V was shortened by 3 bases and J by 3 bases, with 12 bases between the two germline ends. The CDR3 length is 13 residues. CDR3 DNA: TGCAGCGTTGAGTCGCGGATGAACTACGAGCAGTACTTC. Encoded protein: CSVESRMNYEQYF.

The chain joins TRBV23-1 to TRBJ2-6; D not resolved. TRBV23-1 is recorded as an ORF, its role being uncertain. Between the trimmed V and J ends, which lost 5 bases and 0 bases, there was a span of 5 bases. This CDR3 comprises 14 residues. The CDR3 coding sequence is TGCGCCAGCAGTTGGGACTCTGGGGCCAACGTCCTGACTTTC. Translation gives CASSWDSGANVLTF.

The J gene is TRBJ1-1, the V gene TRBV10-3; the D gene is possibly TRBD1 (5 bases). Per the germline V gene, CDR1 is ENHRY and CDR2 is SYGVKD. The CDR3 contains 16 residues. V lost 5 bases and J lost 4, with 20 bases in between. The CDR3 region is CAISPNPTGAATEAFF. CDR3 DNA: TGTGCCATCAGTCCAAACCCCACCGGGGCGGCCACTGAAGCTTTCTTT.

The genes are TRBV6-5 and TRBJ1-2; no definite D call. The CDR3 is made up of 13 amino acids. The germline V gene has CDR1 MNHEY and CDR2 SVGAGI. Trimming pared 0 bases from V and 6 bases from J, leaving 8 bases between. CDR3 coding DNA: TGTGCCAGCAGTTACTCGGCCTCCAATGGCTACACCTTC. It yields the protein CASSYSASNGYTF.

The V and J genes are TRBV30 and TRBJ1-6; 8 bases are shared with TRBD1. Trimming at V came to 7 bases and at J to 7 bases, leaving 6 bases not matched to a gene. CDR1 is GTSNPN, CDR2 SVGIG, per germline (reference sequence). This CDR3 region has 13 residues. This chain's CDR3 is CAFGQGLNSPLHF. The CDR3 DNA follows: TGTGCCTTCGGACAGGGACTAAATTCACCCCTCCACTTT.

The chain combines TRBV29-1 with TRBJ2-7, with D perhaps TRBD2 (5 bases). This CDR3 has 14 amino acids. V lost 3 bases, J lost 0 bases, and 12 bases lay in between. CDR1 is SQVTM and CDR2 is ANQGSEA in the germline V gene. The CDR3 nucleotides read TGCAGCGTTGAGTCCCCGGGAAGCTCCTACGAGCAGTACTTC. It codes for CSVESPGSSYEQYF.

The V call is TRBV2, the J call TRBJ1-2; D possibly corresponds to TRBD1 (6 bases). Trimming removed 9 bases from V and 8 bases from J, with 13 bases in between. This CDR3 has 11 residues. Per the germline V gene, CDR1 is SNHLY and CDR2 is FYNNEI. CDR3 DNA sequence: TGTGCCAGAGAAGCAGGGGACGGCTACACCTTC. Encoded protein: CAREAGDGYTF.

The rearrangement joins TRBV9 to TRBJ1-6; 10 nucleotides line up with TRBD1. Looked up from germline, CDR1 is SGDLS and CDR2 is YYNGEE. The V segment lost 0 bases and the J segment 5 bases; nucleotides outside the gene matches: 2. The CDR3 is made up of 16 amino acids. The CDR3 region is CASSVGQGANNSPLHF. For the CDR3, the DNA is TGTGCCAGCAGCGTAGGACAGGGGGCTAATAATTCACCCCTCCACTTT.

The chain recombines TRBV29-1 with TRBJ2-5; tentatively, D is TRBD1 or TRBD2 (6 bases each). The CDR3 covers 13 residues. The germline V gene encodes CDR1 SQVTM and CDR2 ANQGSEA. V lost 3 bases and J 5 bases, leaving 13 bases between the germline ends. The CDR3 DNA reads TGCAGCGTTGAGGAAACAGGGAGGGAGACCCAGTACTTC. It encodes CSVEETGRETQYF.

The gene calls are TRBV5-6 and TRBJ1-6; the match to TRBD1 covers 10 bases. CDR1 is SGHDT, CDR2 YYEEEE, per germline. The CDR3 runs to 15 residues. V lost 5 bases, J lost 7 bases, and 6 bases stayed unmatched. The CDR3 reads CASSFLGQGNSPLHF. The CDR3 DNA sequence: TGTGCCAGCAGTTTTTTGGGACAGGGGAATTCACCCCTCCACTTT.

This sequence joins TRBV2 and TRBJ2-5; 9 bases are a match to TRBD1. The CDR3 covers 13 residues. Trimming removed 10 bases from V and 2 bases from J; junction bases left unmatched: 5. CDR1 is SNHLY and CDR2 is FYNNEI in the germline V gene. CDR3 amino acids: CATMGTGQETQYF. Written as DNA, the CDR3 is TGTGCCACCATGGGGACAGGGCAAGAGACCCAGTACTTC.

This clone was found once. The rearrangement uses TRBV2 and TRBJ2-1, with 8 nucleotides matching TRBD2. CDR1 and CDR2 (germline): SNHLY, FYNNEI. V gave up 6 bases and J gave up 5 bases; unmatched junction bases: 15. This CDR3 spans 17 amino acids. CDR3 nucleotide sequence: TGTGCCAGCAGCGTTACTTTAGCGGGACAACGCCACAATGAGCAGTTCTTC. Encoded protein: CASSVTLAGQRHNEQFF.

V usage is TRBV29-1 and J usage is TRBJ1-1, with 9 bases aligning to TRBD1. The J segment lost 4 bases and the V segment lost 5 bases, leaving 5 bases of the junction unmatched. The CDR3 is 13 residues long. Germline V gene lookup returns CDR1 SQVTM and CDR2 ANQGSEA. The CDR3 nucleotides are TGCAGCGTTAGTAGGGACAGGGTCACTGAAGCTTTCTTT. This encodes CSVSRDRVTEAFF. Together with reference TRBV29-1 and TRBJ1-1, the CDR3 gives the full variable domain: SAVISQKPSRDICQRGTSLTIQCQVDSQVTMMFWYRQQPGQSLTLIATANQGSEATYESGFVIDKFPISRPNLTFSTLTVSNMSPEDSSIYLCSVSRDRVTEAFFGQGTRLTVV.

This rearrangement joins TRBV5-6 to TRBJ1-1; possible D gene TRBD1, 6 bases. Germline-derived CDR1 and CDR2 are SGHDT and YYEEEE. There are 12 residues in the CDR3. V lost 4 bases to trimming and J lost 10 bases, with 14 bases between them. The CDR3 protein is CASSPRAGVAFF. The CDR3 nucleotides are TGTGCCAGCAGCCCCCGAGCAGGGGTAGCTTTCTTT.

This clone was observed a few times. The chain has TRBV29-1 and TRBJ2-1; 9 nucleotides match TRBD2. This CDR3 region has 14 residues. The germline gives CDR1 SQVTM, CDR2 ANQGSEA. V trimming: 7 bases; J trimming: 6 bases; junction bases outside the gene matches: 10. CDR3 amino acids: CSADTSGPINEQFF. CDR3 nucleotides: TGCAGCGCCGACACTAGCGGGCCCATCAATGAGCAGTTCTTC.

The chain joins TRBV7-3 to TRBJ2-1; TRBD1 matches 8 bases. CDR1 and CDR2 (germline): SGHTA, FQGTGA. Trimming at V came to 5 bases and at J to 7 bases, leaving 10 bases not matched to a gene. The CDR3 is 15 residues long. For the CDR3, the DNA is TGTGCCAGCAGCGCGACGACAGGGGAGTCAAATGAGCAGTTCTTC. Its translation: CASSATTGESNEQFF.

The genes are TRBV29-1 and TRBJ1-1; no clear D. Germline V gene lookup returns CDR1 SQVTM and CDR2 ANQGSEA. V was cut by 4 bases and J by 10 bases, with 19 bases left in between. The CDR3 spans 13 residues. DNA of the CDR3: TGCAGCGTTGCCCCCACCGGACTTTCGGGAGCTTTCTTT. This translates into CSVAPTGLSGAFF.

This clone was counted many times. The genes are TRBV10-3 and TRBJ2-6, with D uncertain. Trimming left V 10 bases short and J 0 bases short, with 13 bases between. This CDR3 has 15 amino acids. From germline, CDR1 is ENHRY and CDR2 SYGVKD. The DNA for the CDR3 is TGTGCCACCCAGAAGGTCCCCTCTGGGGCCAACGTCCTGACTTTC. Translated: CATQKVPSGANVLTF.

This chain uses TRBV7-8 with TRBJ2-3; 10 positions agree with TRBD2. Germline-derived CDR1 and CDR2 are SGHVS and FQNEAQ. The ends lost 5 bases at V and 7 bases at J; junction bases unmatched: 3. There are 13 residues in the CDR3. The CDR3 here is CASSVLAGNTQYF. The DNA of the CDR3 is TGTGCCAGCAGCGTACTAGCGGGGAATACGCAGTATTTT. Variable domain in full (rest from reference TRBV7-8 and TRBJ2-3): GAGVSQSPRYKVAKRGQDVALRCDPISGHVSLFWYQQALGQGPEFLTYFQNEAQLDKSGLPSDRFFAERPEGSVSTLKIQRTQQEDSAVYLCASSVLAGNTQYFGPGTRLTVL.

This clone was seen a few times. The chain employs TRBV4-3 and TRBJ2-2, with unresolved D. V was shortened by 6 bases and J by 5 bases, with 4 bases between the two germline ends. CDR1 LGHNA and CDR2 YSLEER come from the germline V gene. CDR3 length: 11 amino acids. CDR3 in DNA: TGCGCCAGCAGAGGAACCGGGGAGCTGTTTTTT. Its translation: CASRGTGELFF.